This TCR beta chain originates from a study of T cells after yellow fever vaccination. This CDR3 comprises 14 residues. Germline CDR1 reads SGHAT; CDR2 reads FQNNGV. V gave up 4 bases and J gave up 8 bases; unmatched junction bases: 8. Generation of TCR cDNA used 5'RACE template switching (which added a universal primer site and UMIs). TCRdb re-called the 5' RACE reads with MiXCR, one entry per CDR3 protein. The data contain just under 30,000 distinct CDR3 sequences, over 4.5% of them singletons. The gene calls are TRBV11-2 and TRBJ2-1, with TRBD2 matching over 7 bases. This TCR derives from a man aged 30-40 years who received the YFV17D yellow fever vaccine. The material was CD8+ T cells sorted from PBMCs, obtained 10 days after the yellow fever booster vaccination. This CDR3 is CASSSWTSGDEQFF. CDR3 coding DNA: TGTGCCAGCAGCTCTTGGACTAGTGGCGATGAGCAGTTCTTC.